Following are 16 T cell receptor beta chains from one sample sequenced in a study of shared clonotypes between healthy human individuals. Libraries were prepared by immunoSEQ multiplex PCR; TCRdb keeps only in-frame clonotypes and omits some of them. This table has roughly 2.4 million clones, more than 90% appearing once. Material: naive CD4+ T cells sorted from blood. Subset: CD45RA+ positively selected. Receptor source: a man younger than 35 in good health.

With respect to this clone: In the same sample, other DNA sequences code for this CDR3. The rearrangement links TRBV5-6 to TRBJ2-2; 7 bases align to TRBD2. The CDR3 covers 16 residues. Per germline, CDR1 SGHDT and CDR2 YYEEEE. The V gene end was trimmed by 0 bases and the J gene end by 1 base; junction bases not matched to a gene: 3. CDR3 in amino acids: CASSLGLAVNTGELFF. CDR3 nucleotides: TGTGCCAGCAGCTTGGGGCTAGCGGTGAACACCGGGGAGCTGTTTTTT.

With respect to this clone: Germline is not matched at one junction end, which may reflect a read error. V is TRBV29-1 and J is TRBJ2-3; tentatively, D is TRBD2 (5 bases). Germline V lookup: CDR1 SQVTM, CDR2 ANQGSEA. The CDR3 is 13 amino acids. CDR3 amino acids: CSFERGRTDTQYF. CDR3 nucleotide sequence: TGCAGCTTTGAGAGAGGGCGCACAGATACGCAGTATTTT.

A word on this clone: Other DNA sequences within the sample encode an identical CDR3. The rearrangement joins TRBV5-6 to TRBJ2-7; TRBD1 matches at 10 bases. The germline V gene encodes CDR1 SGHDT and CDR2 YYEEEE. V lost 3 bases and J lost 2; bases outside the gene matches: 2. The CDR3 is 14 amino acids. The DNA of the CDR3 is TGTGCCAGCAGCTCAGGGACAGGGGCCTACGAGCAGTACTTC. Translation gives CASSSGTGAYEQYF. The whole variable domain, filled in from reference TRBV5-6 and TRBJ2-7, reads DAGVTQSPTHLIKTRGQQVTLRCSPKSGHDTVSWYQQALGQGPQFIFQYYEEEERQRGNFPDRFSGHQFPNYSSELNVNALLLGDSALYLCASSSGTGAYEQYFGPGTRLTVT.

This clone has just one count. The gene calls are TRBV18 and TRBJ2-7; D not certain. The CDR3 length is 14 residues. V lost 0 bases, J lost 1 base, and 7 bases lay in between. Germline V gives CDR1 KGHSH, CDR2 LQKENI. This CDR3 reads CASSPPRESYEQYF. In DNA form, the CDR3 reads TGTGCCAGCTCACCACCGAGAGAATCCTACGAGCAGTACTTC. Drawing the rest from reference TRBV18 and TRBJ2-7, the complete variable domain is NAGVMQNPRHLVRRRGQEARLRCSPMKGHSHVYWYRQLPEEGLKFMVYLQKENIIDESGMPKERFSAEFPKEGPSILRIQQVVRGDSAAYFCASSPPRESYEQYFGPGTRLTVT.

This clone was picked up one time. The chain has TRBV19 and TRBJ2-7; D might be TRBD1 or TRBD2, each matching 5 bases. V dropped 1 base and J dropped 0 bases, with 10 bases sitting between them. The CDR3 has 15 amino acids. CDR1 and CDR2 (germline): LNHDA, SQIVND (reference sequence). The CDR3 is CASSIGAGSSYEQYF. Here the CDR3 DNA reads TGTGCCAGTAGTATAGGGGCAGGGAGCTCCTACGAGCAGTACTTC.

Points on this clone: The sample contains more than one DNA sequence encoding this CDR3. The rearrangement uses TRBV5-1 and TRBJ1-4, with D possibly TRBD1 on 6 matching bases. V was cut by 0 bases and J by 5 bases, with 11 bases left in between. CDR3 length: 15 amino acids. Germline V lookup: CDR1 SGHRS, CDR2 YFSETQ. CDR3 loop: CASSLEGGINEKLFF. The DNA of the CDR3 is TGCGCCAGCAGCTTGGAAGGGGGGATAAATGAAAAACTGTTTTTT.

The chain is built from TRBV5-1 and TRBJ2-5; 9 bases agree with TRBD1. V was clipped by 2 bases and J by 3 bases; unmatched bases: 5. Germline CDR1 is SGHRS and CDR2 is YFSETQ. The CDR3 sequence is 15 residues long. Here the CDR3 reads CASSFSTGGEETQYF. As DNA, the CDR3 is TGCGCCAGCAGCTTCTCGACAGGGGGTGAAGAGACCCAGTACTTC.

The J gene is TRBJ2-5, the V gene TRBV7-2, with 12 bases identical to TRBD2. From germline, CDR1 is SGHTA and CDR2 FQGNSA. V shed 5 bases, J shed 5 bases, and the junction held 9 bases outside the gene matches. This CDR3 has 16 amino acids. The CDR3 coding sequence is TGTGCCAGCAGCCCTTGGACTAGCGGGGCTGGGGAGACCCAGTACTTC. This sequence encodes CASSPWTSGAGETQYF.

The genes are TRBV4-3 and TRBJ2-1; no definite D call. V shed 0 bases and J shed 4 bases, with 10 bases lying between them. The V gene's germline CDR1 is LGHNA and CDR2 YSLEER. The CDR3 spans 15 residues. In nucleotides, the CDR3 is TGCGCCAGCAGCCAAGATCCGGCTCCATACAATGAGCAGTTCTTC. Its translation is CASSQDPAPYNEQFF.

V is TRBV6-4 and J is TRBJ1-5, with a possible D match to TRBD1 (5 bases). Germline V CDR1 and CDR2: MRHNA, SNTAGT. Trimming pared 6 bases from V and 9 bases from J, leaving 18 bases between. The CDR3 spans 14 residues. The chain's CDR3 is CASRRTPDRGPQHF. In DNA, the CDR3 is TGTGCCAGCAGAAGGACACCCGATCGGGGGCCCCAGCATTTT.

DNA of the CDR3: TGTGCCAGCAGCCCCGGTGGCACCCAGAACACTGAAGCTTTCTTT. Residues: CASSPGGTQNTEAFF. This chain uses TRBV11-3 with TRBJ1-1; D remains unclear. Per the germline V gene, CDR1 is SGHNT and CDR2 is YENEEA. Trimming removed 5 bases at V and 1 base at J, with 14 bases between. The CDR3 sequence is 15 residues long.

The V gene is TRBV9, the J gene TRBJ2-5, with TRBD1 as a possible D gene (6 bases). The CDR3 length is 17 residues. Germline assignment: CDR1 SGDLS and CDR2 YYNGEE. V lost 0 bases and J 2 bases, leaving 17 bases between the germline ends. The CDR3: CASSVEGVRERQETQYF. The CDR3, as DNA: TGTGCCAGCAGCGTAGAGGGGGTGAGGGAAAGACAAGAGACCCAGTACTTC.

The chain joins TRBV18 to TRBJ2-3; D is unclear. Trimming took off 3 bases at V and 4 bases at J, with 8 bases between the two ends. Germline lookup yields CDR1 KGHSH and CDR2 LQKENI. CDR3 size: 13 residues. The CDR3 region is CASSPNAPDTQYF. CDR3 bases: TGTGCCAGCTCACCTAACGCCCCAGATACGCAGTATTTT.

Concerning this clone: The same CDR3 arises from other DNA sequences in this sample as well. The rearrangement joins TRBV10-3 to TRBJ2-5; the match to TRBD2 covers 8 bases. The germline gives CDR1 ENHRY, CDR2 SYGVKD. The CDR3 has 14 residues. Losses at the gene ends were 3 bases for V and 5 bases for J; bases not matched to a gene: 5. The CDR3 DNA follows: TGTGCCATCAGTGATGGGACGGGAGGGGAGACCCAGTACTTC. Residues: CAISDGTGGETQYF.

CDR3 amino acids: CASSELQGLGEQFF. CDR3 coding DNA: TGTGCCAGCAGTGAGTTGCAGGGTTTGGGGGAGCAGTTCTTC. The chain carries TRBV6-4 and TRBJ2-1; maybe TRBD1 (5 bases). The germline V gene encodes CDR1 MRHNA and CDR2 SNTAGT. V dropped 3 bases and J dropped 10 bases, with 16 bases sitting between them. The CDR3 is 14 residues long.

This clone has a single count. CDR3: CASSLLGARETQYF. DNA for the CDR3: TGTGCCAGCAGTTTACTGGGGGCTCGGGAGACCCAGTACTTC. The V call is TRBV28, the J call TRBJ2-5, with D possibly being TRBD1 (6 bases). The CDR3 runs 14 residues. The germline CDR1 and CDR2 sequences are MDHEN and SYDVKM. V was trimmed by 2 bases and J by 5 bases, leaving 12 bases between them. The whole variable domain, remainder taken from reference TRBV28 and TRBJ2-5, is DVKVTQSSRYLVKRTGEKVFLECVQDMDHENMFWYRQDPGLGLRLIYFSYDVKMKEKGDIPEGYSVSREKKERFSLILESASTNQTSMYLCASSLLGARETQYFGPGTRLLVL.